This T cell receptor beta chain was profiled in a study of identical twins. Overall study findings and caveats: For zero-insertion analyses, partial confounding could come from invariant MAIT and iNKT cells. Twins' excess sharing was less marked for out-of-frame beta sequences. Abundant cord blood beta clonotypes carried fewer insertions; memory repertoires showed none.

This clonotype appeared a few times. Its cognate antigen is unknown. This CDR3 spans 17 amino acids. Trimming took 3 bases from V and 1 from J, leaving 18 bases between them. Germline V gene lookup returns CDR1 MDHEN and CDR2 SYDVKM. Every sampled donor was Caucasian and healthy. TCRdb redid the calling of the 5' RACE reads with MiXCR, one entry per CDR3 protein. The table lists 1.5 million to 2 million distinct CDR3 sequences, roughly 35% of them singletons. The receptor was derived from a newborn girl in good health. The rearrangement uses TRBV28 and TRBJ1-1; possible D gene TRBD1, 5 bases. Sequenced input: cord blood. CDR3 protein: CASSFGLLRVRNTEAFF. The CDR3 DNA reads as TGTGCCAGCAGTTTCGGTCTCCTCAGGGTTAGGAACACTGAAGCTTTCTTT.